The text below deals with one TCR beta chain. The source of the sample is a study of T-cell reconstitution after alpha-beta-depleted transplantation in children. There are 13 residues in the CDR3. Germline CDR1 reads SNHLY; CDR2 reads FYNNEI. V trimming: 8 bases; J trimming: 4 bases; junction bases outside the gene matches: 5. Preparation of the TCRbeta library was carried out with unique molecular identifiers. TCRdb reprocessed the PCR reads with MiXCR, giving one entry per CDR3 protein. Of over 200,000 distinct CDR3 sequences listed, under 9.5% are singletons. This material consisted of PBMCs from the stem cell graft donor, taken from the stem cell graft. The chain uses TRBV2 and TRBJ2-5, with TRBD1 identical over 9 bases. This TCR was sampled from a human donor who donated a stem cell graft to a child with acute lymphoblastic leukemia. CDR3 sequence reads: CASLGQGIETQYF. CDR3 nucleotide sequence: TGTGCCAGCCTAGGACAGGGGATAGAGACCCAGTACTTC.